Given below is one TCR beta chain in context. Its target is not known. V shed 4 bases and J shed 6 bases, with 19 bases lying between them. Germline lookup yields CDR1 LGHNA and CDR2 YSLEER. The CDR3 has 16 amino acids. This sample was taken from a study of blood T cells in healthy people across ages. Study-level results: A roughly linear age-dependent decrease characterized TCR beta diversity per million T cells.

A J-beta primer mix and a sample-barcoded 5' primer were used in a second PCR of roughly 6 to 11 cycles. TCRdb ran MiXCR on the 5' RACE reads and lists one entry per CDR3 protein. The profile covers some 1.1 million distinct CDR3 sequences, with under 40% appearing a single time and under 15% taken by the ten largest. The chain carries TRBV4-3 and TRBJ2-1; possibly TRBD1 or TRBD2 for D (6 bases each). This sequence was found in a young man in good health. Specimen: blood. Here the CDR3 reads CASSLEGGLLRNEQFF. DNA of the CDR3: TGCGCCAGCAGCCTCGAAGGGGGGCTTCTGCGCAATGAGCAGTTCTTC.